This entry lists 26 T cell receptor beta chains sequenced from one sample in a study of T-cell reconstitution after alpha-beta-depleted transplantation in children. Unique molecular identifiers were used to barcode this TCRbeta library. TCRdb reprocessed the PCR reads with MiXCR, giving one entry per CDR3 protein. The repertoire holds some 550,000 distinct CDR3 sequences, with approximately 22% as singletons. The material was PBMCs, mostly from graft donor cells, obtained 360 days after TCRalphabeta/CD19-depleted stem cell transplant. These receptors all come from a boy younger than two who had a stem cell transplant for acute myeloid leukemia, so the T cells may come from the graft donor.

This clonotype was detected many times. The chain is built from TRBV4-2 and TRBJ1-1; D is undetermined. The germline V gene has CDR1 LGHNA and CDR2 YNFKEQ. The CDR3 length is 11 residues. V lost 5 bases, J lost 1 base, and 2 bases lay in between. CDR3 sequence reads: CASSGNTEAFF. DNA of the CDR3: TGTGCCAGCAGCGGGAACACTGAAGCTTTCTTT.

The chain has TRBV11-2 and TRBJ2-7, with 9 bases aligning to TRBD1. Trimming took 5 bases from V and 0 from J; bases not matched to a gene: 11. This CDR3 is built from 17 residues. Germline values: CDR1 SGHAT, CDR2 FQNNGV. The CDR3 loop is CASSGITGGHLSYEQYV. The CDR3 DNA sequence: TGTGCCAGCAGCGGAATTACAGGGGGCCATCTCTCCTACGAGCAGTACGTC.

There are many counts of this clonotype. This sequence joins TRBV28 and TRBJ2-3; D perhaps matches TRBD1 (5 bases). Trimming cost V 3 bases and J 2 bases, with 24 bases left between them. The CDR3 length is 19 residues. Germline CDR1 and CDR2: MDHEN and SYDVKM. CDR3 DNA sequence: TGTGCCAGCAGTTTCACCCCCCCTCTACTCAGGGTGATCACAGATACGCAGTATTTT. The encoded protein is CASSFTPPLLRVITDTQYF.

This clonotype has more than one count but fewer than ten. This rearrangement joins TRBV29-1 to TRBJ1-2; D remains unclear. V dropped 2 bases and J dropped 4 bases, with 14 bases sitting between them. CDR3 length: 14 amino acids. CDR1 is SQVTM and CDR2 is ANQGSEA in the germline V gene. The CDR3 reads CSVESSGSGYGYTF. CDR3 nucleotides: TGCAGCGTTGAATCTTCGGGAAGCGGCTATGGCTACACCTTC.

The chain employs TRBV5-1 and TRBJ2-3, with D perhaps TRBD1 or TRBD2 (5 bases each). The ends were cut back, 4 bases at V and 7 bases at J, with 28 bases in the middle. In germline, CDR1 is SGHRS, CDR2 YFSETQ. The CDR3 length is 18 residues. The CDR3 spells CASSLTGTAKGPRYTQYF. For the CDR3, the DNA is TGCGCCAGCAGCCTGACTGGGACGGCCAAGGGTCCCCGTTATACGCAGTATTTT.

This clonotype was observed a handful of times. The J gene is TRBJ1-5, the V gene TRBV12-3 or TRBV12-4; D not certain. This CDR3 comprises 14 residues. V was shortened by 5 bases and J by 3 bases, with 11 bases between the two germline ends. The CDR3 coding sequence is TGTGCCAGCAGTGGGCAGGACTACAATCAGCCCCAGCATTTT. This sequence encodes CASSGQDYNQPQHF.

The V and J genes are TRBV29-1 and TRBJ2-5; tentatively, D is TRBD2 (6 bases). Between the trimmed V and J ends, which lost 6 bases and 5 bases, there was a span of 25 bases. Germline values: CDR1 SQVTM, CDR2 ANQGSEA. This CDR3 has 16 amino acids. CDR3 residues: CSVPIGRGSRTETQYF. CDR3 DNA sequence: TGCAGCGTACCCATCGGTCGGGGGTCGAGAACGGAGACCCAGTACTTC.

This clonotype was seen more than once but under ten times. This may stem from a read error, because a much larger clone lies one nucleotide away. The CDR3 DNA follows: TGCGCCAGCGGGGACAGGGTCCAAGAGACCCAGTACTTC. Its protein product is CASGDRVQETQYF. The rearrangement uses TRBV5-1 and TRBJ2-5; 9 nucleotides line up with TRBD1. Germline V lookup: CDR1 SGHRS, CDR2 YFSETQ. The J segment lost 1 base and the V segment lost 7 bases, leaving 2 bases of the junction unmatched. The CDR3 loop spans 13 amino acids.

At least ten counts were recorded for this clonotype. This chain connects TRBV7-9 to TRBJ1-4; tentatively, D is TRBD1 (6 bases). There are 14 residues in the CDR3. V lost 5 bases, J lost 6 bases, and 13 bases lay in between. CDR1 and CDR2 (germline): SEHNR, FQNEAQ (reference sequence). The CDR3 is CASSLRGPYEKLFF. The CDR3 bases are TGTGCCAGCAGCCTCCGGGGGCCTTATGAAAAACTGTTTTTT.

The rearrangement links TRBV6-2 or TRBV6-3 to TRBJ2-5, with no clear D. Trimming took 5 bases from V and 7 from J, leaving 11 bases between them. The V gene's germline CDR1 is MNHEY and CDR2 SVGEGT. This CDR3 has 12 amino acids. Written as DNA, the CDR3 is TGTGCCAGCAGTGACTTCGAATGGACCCAGTACTTC. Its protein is CASSDFEWTQYF.

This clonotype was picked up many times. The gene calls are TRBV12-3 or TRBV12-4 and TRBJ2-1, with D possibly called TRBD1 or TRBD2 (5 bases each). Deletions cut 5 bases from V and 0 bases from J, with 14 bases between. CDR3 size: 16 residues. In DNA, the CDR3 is TGTGCCAGCAGTCCCACCGGGACCCCCTCCTACAATGAGCAGTTCTTC. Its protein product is CASSPTGTPSYNEQFF.

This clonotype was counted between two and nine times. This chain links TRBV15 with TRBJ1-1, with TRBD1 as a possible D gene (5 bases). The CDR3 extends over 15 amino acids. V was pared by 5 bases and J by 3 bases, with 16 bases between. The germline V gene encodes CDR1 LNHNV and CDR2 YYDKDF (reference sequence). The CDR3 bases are TGTGCCACCAGCCGGGGAGGAGGGGTGGACACTGAAGCTTTCTTT. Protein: CATSRGGGVDTEAFF.

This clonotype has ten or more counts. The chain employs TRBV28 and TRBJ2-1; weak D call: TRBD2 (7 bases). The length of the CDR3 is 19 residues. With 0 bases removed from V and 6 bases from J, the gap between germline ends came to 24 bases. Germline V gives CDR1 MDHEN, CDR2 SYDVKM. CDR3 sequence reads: CASSLWAGGGGGVSNEQFF. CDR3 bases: TGTGCCAGCAGTTTATGGGCTGGTGGGGGAGGGGGGGTCTCCAATGAGCAGTTCTTC. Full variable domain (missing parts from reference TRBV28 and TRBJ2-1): DVKVTQSSRYLVKRTGEKVFLECVQDMDHENMFWYRQDPGLGLRLIYFSYDVKMKEKGDIPEGYSVSREKKERFSLILESASTNQTSMYLCASSLWAGGGGGVSNEQFFGPGTRLTVL.

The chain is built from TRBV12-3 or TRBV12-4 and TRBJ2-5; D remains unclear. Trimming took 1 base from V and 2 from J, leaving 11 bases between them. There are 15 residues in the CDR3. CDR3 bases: TGTGCCAGCAGTTTAGTGACTCGCCCTCAAGAGACCCAGTACTTC. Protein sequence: CASSLVTRPQETQYF.

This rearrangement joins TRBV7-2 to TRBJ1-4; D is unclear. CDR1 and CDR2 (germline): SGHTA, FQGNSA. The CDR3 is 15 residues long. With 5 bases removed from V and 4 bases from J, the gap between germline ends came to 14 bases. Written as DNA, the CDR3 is TGTGCCAGCAGCCCTCACCAGGCCATTAATGAAAAACTGTTTTTT. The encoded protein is CASSPHQAINEKLFF.

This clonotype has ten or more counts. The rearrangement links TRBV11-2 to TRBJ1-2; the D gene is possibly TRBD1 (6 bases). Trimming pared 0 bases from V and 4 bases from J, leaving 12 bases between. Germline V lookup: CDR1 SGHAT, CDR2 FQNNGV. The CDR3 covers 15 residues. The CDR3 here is CASSLDFGRGYGYTF. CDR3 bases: TGTGCCAGCAGCTTAGATTTTGGCAGGGGCTATGGCTACACCTTC.

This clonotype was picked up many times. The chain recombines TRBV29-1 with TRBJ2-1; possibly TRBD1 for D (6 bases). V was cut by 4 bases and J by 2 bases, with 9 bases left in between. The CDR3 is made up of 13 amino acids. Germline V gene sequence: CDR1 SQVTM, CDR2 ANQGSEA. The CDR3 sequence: CSVAQGPYNEQFF. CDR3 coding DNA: TGCAGCGTTGCTCAGGGGCCCTACAATGAGCAGTTCTTC.

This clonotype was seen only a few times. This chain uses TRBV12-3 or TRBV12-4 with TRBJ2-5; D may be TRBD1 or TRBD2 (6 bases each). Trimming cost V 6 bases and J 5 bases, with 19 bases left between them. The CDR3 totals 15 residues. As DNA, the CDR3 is TGTGCCAGCAGCCAACGCCGGGGGCGTGGGGAGACCCAGTACTTC. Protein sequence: CASSQRRGRGETQYF.

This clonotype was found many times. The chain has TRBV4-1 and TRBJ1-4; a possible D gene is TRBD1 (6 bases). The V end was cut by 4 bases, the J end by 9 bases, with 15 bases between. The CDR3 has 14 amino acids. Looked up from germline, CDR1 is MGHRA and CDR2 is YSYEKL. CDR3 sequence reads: CASSPTGLWKKLFF. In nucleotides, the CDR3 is TGCGCCAGCAGCCCCACAGGGTTGTGGAAAAAACTGTTTTTT.

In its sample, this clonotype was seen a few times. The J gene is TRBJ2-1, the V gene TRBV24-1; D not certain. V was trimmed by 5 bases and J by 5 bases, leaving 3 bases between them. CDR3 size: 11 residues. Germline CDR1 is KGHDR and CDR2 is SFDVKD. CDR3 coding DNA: TGTGCCACCAGTGCGGACAATGAGCAGTTCTTC. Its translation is CATSADNEQFF.

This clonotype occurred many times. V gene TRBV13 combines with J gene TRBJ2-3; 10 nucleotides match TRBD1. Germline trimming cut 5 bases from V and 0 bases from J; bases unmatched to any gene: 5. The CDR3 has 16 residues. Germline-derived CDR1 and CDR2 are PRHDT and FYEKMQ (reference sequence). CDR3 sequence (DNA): TGTGCCAGCAGCATGGGGACAGGGGTAAGCACAGATACGCAGTATTTT. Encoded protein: CASSMGTGVSTDTQYF.

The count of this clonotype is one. CDR3 bases: TGTGCCAGCAGCTTAGCCCCGTCACTAGCGGGGCCGCTCTACGAGCAGTACTTC. Protein: CASSLAPSLAGPLYEQYF. The chain couples TRBV7-2 to TRBJ2-7; 10 bases align to TRBD2. This CDR3 has 18 amino acids. CDR1 is SGHTA and CDR2 is FQGNSA in the germline V gene. J lost 3 bases, V lost 0 bases, and 11 bases had no gene match.

The CDR3: CASSPGIRSYEQYF. The DNA for the CDR3 is TGTGCCAGCAGCCCCGGGATTCGCTCCTACGAGCAGTACTTC. This rearrangement joins TRBV3-1 to TRBJ2-7; perhaps TRBD2 as D (5 bases). V shed 4 bases and J shed 0 bases, with 10 bases lying between them. Looked up from germline, CDR1 is LGHDT and CDR2 is YNNKEL (reference sequence). This CDR3 contains 14 residues.

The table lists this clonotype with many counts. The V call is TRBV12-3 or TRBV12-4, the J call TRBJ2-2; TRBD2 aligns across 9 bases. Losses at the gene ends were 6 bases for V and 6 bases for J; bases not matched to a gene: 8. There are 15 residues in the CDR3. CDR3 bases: TGTGCCAGCAGCCCCACTAGCGGGTCGGCCGGGGAGCTGTTTTTT. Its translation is CASSPTSGSAGELFF.

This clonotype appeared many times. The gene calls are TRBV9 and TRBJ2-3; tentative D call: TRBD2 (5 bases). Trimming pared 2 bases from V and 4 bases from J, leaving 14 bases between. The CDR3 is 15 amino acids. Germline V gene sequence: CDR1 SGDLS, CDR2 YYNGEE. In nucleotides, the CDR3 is TGTGCCAGCAGCGTGAGTACTAGTCTGGCAGATACGCAGTATTTT. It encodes CASSVSTSLADTQYF.

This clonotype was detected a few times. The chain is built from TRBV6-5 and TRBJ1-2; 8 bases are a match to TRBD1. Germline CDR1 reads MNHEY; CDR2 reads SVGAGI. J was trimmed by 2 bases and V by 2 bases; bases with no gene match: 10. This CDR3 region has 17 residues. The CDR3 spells CASSYLLGQATNYGYTF. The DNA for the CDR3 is TGTGCCAGCAGTTACCTTCTGGGACAGGCGACGAACTATGGCTACACCTTC.